The 14 T cell receptor beta chains in this list originate from one sample, sequenced in a study of shared clonotypes between healthy human individuals. Terminally differentiated effector memory CD45RA+ cells were excluded by CCR7 positive selection of CD45RO-negative cells. Clones were read by immunoSEQ multiplex PCR, and TCRdb kept only the in-frame ones, dropping some. The repertoire holds hundreds of thousands of clones, with around 92% as singletons. Sequenced sample: naive CD8+ T cells sorted from blood. These receptors all stem from a man younger than 45 in good health.

The J gene is TRBJ2-5, the V gene TRBV18; 8 bases are shared with TRBD1. The CDR3 consists of 17 residues. The germline V gene encodes CDR1 KGHSH and CDR2 LQKENI. The junction had 9 bases not matched to a gene; V was cut back by 1 base and J by 2 bases. This chain's CDR3 is CASSPHMGQDSQETQYF. The CDR3 region has the DNA TGTGCCAGCTCACCACACATGGGACAGGACTCTCAAGAGACCCAGTACTTC.

The chain links TRBV27 to TRBJ2-1, with D perhaps assigned TRBD1 or TRBD2 (6 bases each). The germline V and J ends were trimmed by 5 bases and 2 bases, with 13 bases remaining between them. CDR1 is MNHEY and CDR2 is SMNVEV in the germline V gene (reference sequence). CDR3 length: 15 amino acids. DNA for the CDR3: TGTGCCAGCAGTCACGGGGGCACGCCCTACAATGAGCAGTTCTTC. Translated: CASSHGGTPYNEQFF.

The V gene is TRBV28, the J gene TRBJ1-2, with TRBD1 matching over 8 bases. The length of the CDR3 is 15 residues. The J segment lost 2 bases and the V segment lost 3 bases, leaving 5 bases of the junction unmatched. Germline assignment: CDR1 MDHEN and CDR2 SYDVKM. This chain's CDR3 is CASSFPGGENYGYTF. CDR3 DNA sequence: TGTGCCAGCAGTTTTCCAGGGGGCGAAAACTATGGCTACACCTTC.

V usage is TRBV18 and J usage is TRBJ2-2, with a possible D match to TRBD2 (6 bases). The V and J ends lost 3 bases and 7 bases respectively, with 18 bases between them. Germline V CDR1 and CDR2: KGHSH, LQKENI. This CDR3 comprises 16 residues. The CDR3 DNA reads as TGTGCCAGCTCACCCCGGGACTTCCTACCTGACGGGGAGCTGTTTTTT. This sequence encodes CASSPRDFLPDGELFF.

This chain uses TRBV7-9 with TRBJ2-7; 8 positions agree with TRBD1. V was clipped by 1 base and J by 0 bases; unmatched bases: 2. Germline CDR1 and CDR2: SEHNR and FQNEAQ (reference sequence). This CDR3 has 15 residues. The CDR3 reads CASSLGQGPSYEQYF. The CDR3 nucleotides are TGTGCCAGCAGCTTAGGACAGGGGCCCTCCTACGAGCAGTACTTC. Full variable domain (rest looked up from reference TRBV7-9 and TRBJ2-7): DTGVSQNPRHKITKRGQNVTFRCDPISEHNRLYWYRQTLGQGPEFLTYFQNEAQLEKSRLLSDRFSAERPKGSFSTLEIQRTEQGDSAMYLCASSLGQGPSYEQYFGPGTRLTVT.

The chain recombines TRBV19 with TRBJ2-1, with 8 bases matching TRBD1. The CDR3 consists of 18 residues. Germline CDR1 LNHDA, CDR2 SQIVND (reference sequence). J lost 0 bases, V lost 1 base, and 8 bases had no gene match. The CDR3 DNA follows: TGTGCCAGTAGTATAGTTAGGGACAGGTCGGTCTCCTACAATGAGCAGTTCTTC. Protein sequence: CASSIVRDRSVSYNEQFF.

This sequence joins TRBV28 and TRBJ1-1; D gene unclear. V lost 5 bases and J 6 bases, leaving 16 bases between the germline ends. The CDR3 covers 14 residues. Germline V CDR1 and CDR2: MDHEN, SYDVKM. CDR3: CASSLTGMGSEAFF. The CDR3 region has the DNA TGTGCCAGCAGTCTGACCGGGATGGGGTCTGAAGCTTTCTTT.

The chain carries TRBV4-3 and TRBJ1-1; a possible D gene is TRBD1 (5 bases). This CDR3 comprises 14 residues. Deletions cut 1 base from V and 6 bases from J, with 12 bases between. Germline lookup yields CDR1 LGHNA and CDR2 YSLEER. The chain's CDR3 is CASSQVLSGPEAFF. Written as DNA, the CDR3 is TGCGCCAGCAGCCAAGTTCTTTCGGGGCCTGAAGCTTTCTTT.

The rearrangement uses TRBV14 and TRBJ1-4; D is uncertain. The CDR3 totals 18 residues. Germline V CDR1 and CDR2: SGHDN, FVKESK. Trimming took 0 bases from V and 4 from J, leaving 18 bases between them. CDR3 in amino acids: CASSQESGGVFSNEKLFF. The CDR3 nucleotides read TGTGCCAGCAGCCAAGAATCAGGCGGGGTGTTCAGTAATGAAAAACTGTTTTTT. The full variable domain, its missing parts supplied by reference TRBV14 and TRBJ1-4, is EAGVTQFPSHSVIEKGQTVTLRCDPISGHDNLYWYRRVMGKEIKFLLHFVKESKQDESGMPNNRFLAERTGGTYSTLKVQPAELEDSGVYFCASSQESGGVFSNEKLFFGSGTQLSVL.

The V and J genes are TRBV25-1 and TRBJ2-2, with 7 bases identical to TRBD2. Germline values: CDR1 MGHDK, CDR2 SYGVNS. The CDR3 is made up of 16 amino acids. V was pared by 1 base and J by 7 bases, with 9 bases of the junction left unmatched. The CDR3 sequence: CASSESVGGLGGELFF. Written as DNA, the CDR3 is TGTGCCAGCAGTGAATCTGTGGGAGGGTTAGGCGGGGAGCTGTTTTTT.

The chain links TRBV30 to TRBJ2-1, with TRBD1 as a possible D gene (6 bases). Trimming took off 4 bases at V and 3 bases at J, with 13 bases between the two ends. Germline V gene sequence: CDR1 GTSNPN, CDR2 SVGIG (reference sequence). The length of the CDR3 is 14 residues. Here the CDR3 DNA reads TGTGCCTGGACGGACAGTGGGTTCTACAATGAGCAGTTCTTC. Amino acids: CAWTDSGFYNEQFF.

The V call is TRBV7-9, the J call TRBJ1-1, with D perhaps matching TRBD1 (5 bases). CDR1 is SEHNR and CDR2 is FQNEAQ in the germline V gene (reference sequence). V was trimmed by 1 base and J by 7 bases, leaving 10 bases between them. The CDR3 extends over 13 amino acids. The CDR3 sequence is CASSLGGSDEAFF. DNA for the CDR3: TGTGCCAGCAGCTTAGGGGGCAGCGATGAAGCTTTCTTT.

The chain has TRBV7-2 and TRBJ2-5; D possibly corresponds to TRBD2 (6 bases). The V end lost 1 base, the J end lost 0 bases, and 9 bases lay between the germline ends. The CDR3 loop spans 15 amino acids. Germline CDR1 and CDR2: SGHTA and FQGNSA. The CDR3 sequence is CASSLGTIDQETQYF. DNA for the CDR3: TGTGCCAGCAGCTTAGGGACTATAGACCAAGAGACCCAGTACTTC.

The chain has TRBV29-1 and TRBJ2-5; possibly TRBD2 for D (6 bases). This CDR3 has 14 residues. Germline values: CDR1 SQVTM, CDR2 ANQGSEA. Between the trimmed V and J ends, which lost 2 bases and 2 bases, there was a span of 12 bases. CDR3 sequence reads: CSVETGLSQETQYF. The CDR3 bases are TGCAGCGTTGAAACGGGACTGTCGCAAGAGACCCAGTACTTC.